This T cell receptor beta chain stems from a study of blood T cell repertoires in COVID-19. In the study overall: Sample material is recorded as cDNA or gDNA derived from T cells, B-cell-depleted T cells, or PBMCs.

Germline values: CDR1 SGHTA, CDR2 FQGTGA. The V end lost 0 bases, the J end lost 0 bases, and 9 bases lay between the germline ends. CDR3 length equals 16 residues. TCRdb's table, derived via immunoSEQ multiplex PCR, lists solely in-frame clones and lacks some. This table has 250,000 to 350,000 clones, around four fifths appearing once. Sequences were obtained from peripheral blood. This TCR was sampled from a woman in her forties or fifties with active or convalescent COVID-19. The chain employs TRBV7-3 and TRBJ1-3; the D is unclear. The CDR3 reads CASSLTRRVSGNTIYF. In DNA, the CDR3 is TGTGCCAGCAGCTTAACGAGGAGGGTCTCTGGAAACACCATATATTTT.